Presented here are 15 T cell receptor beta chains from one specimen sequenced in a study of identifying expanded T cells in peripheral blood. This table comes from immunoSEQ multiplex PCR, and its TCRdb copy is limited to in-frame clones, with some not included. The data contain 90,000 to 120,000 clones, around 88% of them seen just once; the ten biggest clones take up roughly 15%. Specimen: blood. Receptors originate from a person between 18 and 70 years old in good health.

CDR3 nucleotide sequence: TGTGCCAGCAGTGATTGGGGAGACGAGCAGTACTTC. Its translation: CASSDWGDEQYF. The genes are TRBV6-1 and TRBJ2-7, with D perhaps matching TRBD2 (5 bases). The CDR3 totals 12 residues. Germline assignment: CDR1 MNHNS and CDR2 SASEGT. Deletions cut 3 bases from V and 5 bases from J, with 8 bases between.

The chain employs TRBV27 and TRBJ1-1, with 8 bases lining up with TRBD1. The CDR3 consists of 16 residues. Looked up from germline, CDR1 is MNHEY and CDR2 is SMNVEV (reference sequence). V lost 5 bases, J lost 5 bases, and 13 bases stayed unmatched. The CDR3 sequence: CASSPGGARVRTEAFF. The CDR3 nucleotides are TGTGCCAGCAGTCCAGGGGGCGCTCGGGTCAGGACTGAAGCTTTCTTT.

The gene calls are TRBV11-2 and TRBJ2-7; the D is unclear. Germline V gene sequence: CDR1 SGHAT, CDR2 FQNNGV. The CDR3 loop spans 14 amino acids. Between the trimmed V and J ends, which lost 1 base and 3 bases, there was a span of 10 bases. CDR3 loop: CASSLASIGYEQYF. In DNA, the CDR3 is TGTGCCAGCAGCTTAGCTAGTATTGGCTACGAGCAGTACTTC.

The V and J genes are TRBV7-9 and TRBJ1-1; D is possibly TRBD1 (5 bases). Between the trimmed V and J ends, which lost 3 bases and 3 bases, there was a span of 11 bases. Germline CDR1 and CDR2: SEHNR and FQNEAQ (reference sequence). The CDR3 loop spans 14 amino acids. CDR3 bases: TGTGCCAGCAGCTTGGCCCGAGGGGACACTGAAGCTTTCTTT. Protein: CASSLARGDTEAFF. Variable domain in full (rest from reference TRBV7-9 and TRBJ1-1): DTGVSQNPRHKITKRGQNVTFRCDPISEHNRLYWYRQTLGQGPEFLTYFQNEAQLEKSRLLSDRFSAERPKGSFSTLEIQRTEQGDSAMYLCASSLARGDTEAFFGQGTRLTVV.

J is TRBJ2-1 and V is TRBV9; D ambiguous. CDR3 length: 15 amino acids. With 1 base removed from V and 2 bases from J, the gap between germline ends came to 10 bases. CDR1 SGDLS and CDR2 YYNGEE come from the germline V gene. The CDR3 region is CASSVSPGPYNEQFF. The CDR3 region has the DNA TGTGCCAGCAGCGTAAGTCCGGGCCCCTACAATGAGCAGTTCTTC.

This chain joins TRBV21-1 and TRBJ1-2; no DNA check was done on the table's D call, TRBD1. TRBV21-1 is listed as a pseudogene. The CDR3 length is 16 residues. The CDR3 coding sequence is TGTGCCAGCAGCAAAGGGGCACAGGGAAGGGGATATGGCTACACCTTC. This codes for CASSKGAQGRGYGYTF.

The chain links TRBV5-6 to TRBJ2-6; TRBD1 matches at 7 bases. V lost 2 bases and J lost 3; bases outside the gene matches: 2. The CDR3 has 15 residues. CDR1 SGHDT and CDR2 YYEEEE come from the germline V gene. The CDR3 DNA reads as TGTGCCAGCAGCTTTGCAGGGGGTGGGGCCAACGTCCTGACTTTC. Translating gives CASSFAGGGANVLTF.

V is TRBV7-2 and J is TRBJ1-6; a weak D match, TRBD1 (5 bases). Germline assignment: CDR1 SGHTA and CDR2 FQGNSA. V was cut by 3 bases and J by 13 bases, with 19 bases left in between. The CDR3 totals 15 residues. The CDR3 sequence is CASSFSGTSVAPLHF. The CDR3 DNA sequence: TGTGCCAGCAGCTTCTCCGGGACTTCCGTTGCTCCCCTCCACTTT.

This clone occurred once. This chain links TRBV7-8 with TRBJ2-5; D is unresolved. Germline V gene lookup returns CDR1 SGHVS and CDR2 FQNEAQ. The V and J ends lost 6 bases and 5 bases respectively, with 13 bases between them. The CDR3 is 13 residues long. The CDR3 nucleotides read TGTGCCAGCAGTATAGATAGGGCGGAGACCCAGTACTTC. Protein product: CASSIDRAETQYF.

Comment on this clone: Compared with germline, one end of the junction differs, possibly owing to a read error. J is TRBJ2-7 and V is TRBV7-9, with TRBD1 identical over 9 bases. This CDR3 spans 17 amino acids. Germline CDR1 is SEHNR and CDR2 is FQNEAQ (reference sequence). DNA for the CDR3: TGTGCCAGCAGCTCACCCCGGGACAGGGTAATCTCCCACGAGCAGTACTTC. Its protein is CASSSPRDRVISHEQYF.

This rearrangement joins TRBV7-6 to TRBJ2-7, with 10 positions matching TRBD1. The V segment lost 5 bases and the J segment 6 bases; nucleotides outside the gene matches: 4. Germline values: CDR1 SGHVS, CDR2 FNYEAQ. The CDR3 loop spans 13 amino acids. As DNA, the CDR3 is TGTGCCAGCAGCGTGGGACAGGGGTTCGAGCAGTACTTC. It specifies CASSVGQGFEQYF.

CDR3 in amino acids: CATIRLTGSNSPLHF. CDR3 nucleotide sequence: TGTGCCACCATAAGGTTGACGGGGTCCAATTCACCCCTCCACTTT. This chain uses TRBV28 with TRBJ1-6; D not certain. V lost 10 bases, J lost 7 bases, and 20 bases lay in between. Looked up from germline, CDR1 is MDHEN and CDR2 is SYDVKM. This CDR3 comprises 15 residues.

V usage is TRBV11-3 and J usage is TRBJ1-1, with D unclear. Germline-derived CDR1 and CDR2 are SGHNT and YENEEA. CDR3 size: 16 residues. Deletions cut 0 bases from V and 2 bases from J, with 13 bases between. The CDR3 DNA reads TGTGCCAGCAGCTTAGATTTTGGCCCGTACAACACTGAAGCTTTCTTT. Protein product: CASSLDFGPYNTEAFF. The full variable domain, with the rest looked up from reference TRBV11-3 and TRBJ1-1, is EAGVVQSPRYKIIEKKQPVAFWCNPISGHNTLYWYLQNLGQGPELLIRYENEEAVDDSQLPKDRFSAERLKGVDSTLKIQPAELGDSAVYLCASSLDFGPYNTEAFFGQGTRLTVV.

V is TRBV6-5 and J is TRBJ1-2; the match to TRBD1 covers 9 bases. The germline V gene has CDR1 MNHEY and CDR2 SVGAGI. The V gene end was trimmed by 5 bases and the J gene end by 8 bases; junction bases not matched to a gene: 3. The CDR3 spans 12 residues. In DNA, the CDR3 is TGTGCCAGCAGTGACAGGGGGGAGGGCTACACCTTC. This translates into CASSDRGEGYTF.

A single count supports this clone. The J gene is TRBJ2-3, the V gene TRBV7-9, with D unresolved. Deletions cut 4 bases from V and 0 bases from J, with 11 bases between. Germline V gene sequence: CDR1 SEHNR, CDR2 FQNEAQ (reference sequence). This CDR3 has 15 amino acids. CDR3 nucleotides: TGTGCCAGCAGCTGGGGTAGACTGAGCACAGATACGCAGTATTTT. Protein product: CASSWGRLSTDTQYF.